These 3 T cell receptor beta chains came from one sample sequenced in a study of control samples from healthy donors and cancer patients. Libraries were prepared by immunoSEQ multiplex PCR; TCRdb keeps only in-frame clonotypes and omits some of them. The repertoire has about 53,000 clones, roughly 87% of them found once; the top ten carry more than 13%. Sequencing was performed on PBMCs. The receptors derive from a man aged 60 to 75 with head and neck cancer.

The rearrangement links TRBV2 to TRBJ2-7, with 10 positions matching TRBD1. V lost 8 bases and J lost 1; bases outside the gene matches: 5. Per the germline V gene, CDR1 is SNHLY and CDR2 is FYNNEI. This CDR3 is 14 amino acids long. CDR3 sequence (DNA): TGTGCCAGCCTAAGGACAGGGGGTTCCTACGAGCAGTACTTC. This encodes CASLRTGGSYEQYF.

The chain is built from TRBV29-1 and TRBJ1-1, with a tentative D call TRBD1 (5 bases). The ends were cut back, 7 bases at V and 4 bases at J, with 16 bases in the middle. Per the germline V gene, CDR1 is SQVTM and CDR2 is ANQGSEA. The CDR3 length is 13 residues. The CDR3 DNA reads TGCAGCGCGGCGGGGGTCGTGGGCACTGAAGCTTTCTTT. Translating it yields CSAAGVVGTEAFF.

The V call is TRBV28, the J call TRBJ1-2; D is ambiguous. V dropped 4 bases and J dropped 8 bases, with 11 bases sitting between them. CDR1 is MDHEN, CDR2 SYDVKM, per germline. The CDR3 is 12 amino acids. The CDR3 protein is CASSSATRGYTF. As DNA, the CDR3 is TGTGCCAGCAGTTCAGCGACGCGGGGCTACACCTTC.